A few counts support the clone carrying this T cell receptor (beta chain). Its antigen is not identified. Other DNA sequences in this sample translate to the same CDR3. Clones were read by immunoSEQ multiplex PCR, and TCRdb kept only the in-frame ones, dropping some. The sample carries roughly 1 million clones, about 74% recorded once. The data were taken from a study of shared clonotypes between healthy human individuals. Overall study context: Per-donor plates numbered three CD4 naive, three CD4 memory, two CD8 naive and one CD8 memory. Study-wide results and limits: An anticipated effect of sequencing depth on clonotype sharing among donors was recognized. A small donor pool kept down the genetic and exposure-history diversity that was represented.

The CDR3 runs to 13 residues. CDR1 and CDR2 from the germline V gene are SGHAT and FQNNGV. With 1 base removed from V and 4 bases from J, the gap between germline ends came to 7 bases. This chain connects TRBV11-2 to TRBJ2-5; D unresolved. This TCR came from a man between 18 and 29 years old in good health. Input material: memory CD4+ T cells sorted from blood. Described subset: CD45RA-negative fraction. The CDR3 sequence is CASSLGSRETQYF. The CDR3 DNA follows: TGTGCCAGCAGCTTAGGGAGTAGAGAGACCCAGTACTTC.